The next 25 T cell receptor beta chains were all read from a single sample in a study of human T cells and chemical hapten exposure. TCRdb re-derived calls from the RACE reads in MiXCR, one entry per CDR3 protein. The sample holds under 400,000 distinct CDR3 sequences, 4.5% to 5.5% seen once. Specified time point: pre-sensitization, week 0. The treatment was: therapeutic diphenylcyclopropenone sensitization with weekly scalp DPC. The specimen comprised whole blood, sampled in connection with sensitization to the hapten diphenylcyclopropenone (DPC). The source is a woman between 45 and 65 years old with alopecia areata. Some clones in this sample may be carry-over from other donors' samples.

V usage is TRBV13 and J usage is TRBJ2-1; TRBD2 matches 13 bases. Per germline, CDR1 PRHDT and CDR2 FYEKMQ (reference sequence). Trimming removed 5 bases from V and 4 bases from J; junction bases left unmatched: 5. CDR3 length equals 16 residues. CDR3 sequence (DNA): TGTGCCAGCAGCCCCCAGGGACTAGCGGGATACAATGAGCAGTTCTTC. This gives the protein CASSPQGLAGYNEQFF.

This clonotype was counted a few times. In DNA, the CDR3 is TGTGCCAGCAGTTTATCCGGGGGGGTTTCTAATGAGCAGTTCTTC. This sequence encodes CASSLSGGVSNEQFF. J is TRBJ2-1 and V is TRBV27, with 8 bases lining up with TRBD2. Germline V CDR1 and CDR2: MNHEY, SMNVEV (reference sequence). This CDR3 has 15 amino acids. Germline trimming cut 0 bases from V and 7 bases from J; bases unmatched to any gene: 5.

This clonotype has a count of ten or more. This chain joins TRBV12-3 or TRBV12-4 and TRBJ2-7; D may match TRBD1 or TRBD2 (5 bases each). V lost 6 bases, J lost 9 bases, and 18 bases lay in between. This CDR3 is built from 13 residues. CDR3 residues: CASSYGRGYGQYF. CDR3 nucleotide sequence: TGTGCCAGCAGCTATGGACGGGGCTATGGGCAGTACTTC.

In its sample, this clonotype was seen a few times. The J gene is TRBJ2-3, the V gene TRBV10-1, with D unresolved. In germline, CDR1 is WNHNN, CDR2 SYGVQD (reference sequence). The CDR3 covers 14 residues. Trimming removed 3 bases from V and 3 bases from J, with 10 bases in between. The CDR3 is CASSDSGPTDTQYF. The CDR3 coding sequence is TGCGCCAGCAGTGATTCCGGGCCTACAGATACGCAGTATTTT.

This clonotype showed up many times. V is TRBV6-5 and J is TRBJ1-1; D remains ambiguous. The germline CDR1 and CDR2 sequences are MNHEY and SVGAGI. The CDR3 covers 13 residues. Deletions cut 11 bases from V and 2 bases from J, with 15 bases between. The CDR3 nucleotides are TGTGCCGCCCGGACGTCTTTCAACACTGAAGCTTTCTTT. Protein product: CAARTSFNTEAFF.

There are many counts of this clonotype. As DNA, the CDR3 is TGTGCCAGCAGCCAAGTGGCCGGTAATGAAAAACTGTTTTTT. Amino acids: CASSQVAGNEKLFF. This chain joins TRBV3-1 and TRBJ1-4; D gene uncertain. Germline lookup yields CDR1 LGHDT and CDR2 YNNKEL (reference sequence). The V end lost 1 base, the J end lost 4 bases, and 7 bases lay between the germline ends. The CDR3 contains 14 residues.

This clonotype has at least ten counts. The chain recombines TRBV28 with TRBJ2-7; D may be TRBD2 (5 bases). Germline values: CDR1 MDHEN, CDR2 SYDVKM. V was cut by 6 bases and J by 1 base, with 10 bases left in between. CDR3 length: 13 residues. CDR3 loop: CASRPGISYEQYF. CDR3 DNA: TGTGCCAGCAGACCCGGGATTTCCTACGAGCAGTACTTC. The full variable domain, its missing parts supplied by reference TRBV28 and TRBJ2-7, is DVKVTQSSRYLVKRTGEKVFLECVQDMDHENMFWYRQDPGLGLRLIYFSYDVKMKEKGDIPEGYSVSREKKERFSLILESASTNQTSMYLCASRPGISYEQYFGPGTRLTVT.

The V call is TRBV20-1, the J call TRBJ2-7, with 7 positions matching TRBD2. V lost 0 bases and J lost 2; bases outside the gene matches: 13. The CDR3 runs to 17 residues. The germline V gene encodes CDR1 DFQATT and CDR2 SNEGSKA (reference sequence). The CDR3 sequence is CSARDQEGGTVPYEQYF. In DNA form, the CDR3 reads TGCAGTGCTAGAGATCAGGAGGGAGGGACGGTGCCCTACGAGCAGTACTTC.

The sample holds many counts of this clonotype. The chain is built from TRBV20-1 and TRBJ1-2; D is undetermined. Germline-derived CDR1 and CDR2 are DFQATT and SNEGSKA (reference sequence). CDR3 size: 14 residues. V gave up 1 base and J gave up 4 bases, with 13 bases separating them. CDR3 DNA: TGCAGTGCTAGAGCTAAAGGTTCGTCCTATGGCTACACCTTC. Translated, it gives CSARAKGSSYGYTF.

Only a few counts were recorded for this clonotype. This chain uses TRBV20-1 with TRBJ1-1; 9 bases are shared with TRBD1. The CDR3 length is 14 residues. After removal of 0 bases from V and 10 bases from J, the junction contained 9 bases not matched to a gene. Germline CDR1 reads DFQATT; CDR2 reads SNEGSKA (reference sequence). The CDR3 nucleotides are TGCAGTGCTAGAGATACGGGACAGGGTAAAGGAGCTTTCTTT. This translates into CSARDTGQGKGAFF.

This clonotype was counted many times. The V call is TRBV12-3 or TRBV12-4, the J call TRBJ1-5; D may be TRBD1 (5 bases). The CDR3 totals 14 residues. V gave up 5 bases and J gave up 4 bases, with 12 bases separating them. The CDR3 reads CASSLRERNQPQHF. The CDR3, as DNA: TGTGCCAGCAGTCTCAGGGAGAGAAATCAGCCCCAGCATTTT.

This clonotype was seen a few times. The chain joins TRBV2 to TRBJ1-3; 8 positions match TRBD1. V was pared by 4 bases and J by 0 bases, with 5 bases of the junction left unmatched. The CDR3 extends over 16 amino acids. CDR1 is SNHLY and CDR2 is FYNNEI in the germline V gene. The DNA of the CDR3 is TGTGCCAGCAGTGGGGACAGGCGAGACTCTGGAAACACCATATATTTT. Protein product: CASSGDRRDSGNTIYF.

This sequence joins TRBV7-6 and TRBJ1-4, with D possibly being TRBD1 (6 bases). The CDR3 runs to 19 residues. V shed 1 base and J shed 5 bases, with 23 bases lying between them. Looked up from germline, CDR1 is SGHVS and CDR2 is FNYEAQ. CDR3 loop: CASSLVPGEWGTPNEKLFF. CDR3 nucleotides: TGTGCCAGCAGCTTAGTTCCTGGCGAATGGGGGACACCGAATGAAAAACTGTTTTTT. Combining the CDR3 with reference TRBV7-6 and TRBJ1-4 gives the whole variable domain GAGVSQSPRYKVTKRGQDVALRCDPISGHVSLYWYRQALGQGPEFLTYFNYEAQQDKSGLPNDRFSAERPEGSISTLTIQRTEQRDSAMYRCASSLVPGEWGTPNEKLFFGSGTQLSVL.

This clonotype was recorded at least ten times. The chain carries TRBV5-5 and TRBJ1-2, with D possibly being TRBD1 (6 bases). CDR3 length: 14 amino acids. V was cut by 2 bases and J by 2 bases, with 10 bases left in between. CDR1 and CDR2 from the germline V gene are SGHKS and YYEKEE (reference sequence). CDR3 nucleotides: TGTGCCAGCAGCTTAGGCAGGGGAAACTATGGCTACACCTTC. As protein: CASSLGRGNYGYTF. Full variable domain (outside the CDR3, taken from reference TRBV5-5 and TRBJ1-2): DAGVTQSPTHLIKTRGQQVTLRCSPISGHKSVSWYQQVLGQGPQFIFQYYEKEERGRGNFPDRFSARQFPNYSSELNVNALLLGDSALYLCASSLGRGNYGYTFGSGTRLTVV.

The genes are TRBV7-3 and TRBJ1-6; TRBD1 aligns across 7 bases. V lost 1 base to trimming and J lost 12 bases; unmatched junction nucleotides: 9. The CDR3 spans 15 residues. CDR1 and CDR2 from the germline V gene are SGHTA and FQGTGA. For the CDR3, the DNA is TGTGCCAGCAGCTTAATGGACAGGTTGGAGCAACCCCTCCACTTT. Translating gives CASSLMDRLEQPLHF.

This clonotype appeared a few times. This sequence joins TRBV24-1 and TRBJ2-1; TRBD2 matches 13 bases. Germline CDR1 and CDR2: KGHDR and SFDVKD. V was clipped by 3 bases and J by 11 bases; unmatched bases: 9. This CDR3 has 16 amino acids. The CDR3 reads CATSDRGLAGDKKQFF. The CDR3 DNA sequence: TGTGCCACCAGTGATCGTGGACTAGCGGGAGATAAGAAGCAGTTCTTC.

This clonotype was observed many times. The chain recombines TRBV6-5 with TRBJ2-5; the D gene is possibly TRBD1 (5 bases). V lost 3 bases, J lost 2 bases, and 13 bases lay in between. This CDR3 contains 15 residues. CDR1 is MNHEY, CDR2 SVGAGI, per germline. Here the CDR3 reads CASSYGTGEQETQYF. The CDR3 DNA reads TGTGCCAGCAGTTATGGTACAGGAGAGCAAGAGACCCAGTACTTC.

At least ten counts were recorded for this clonotype. This chain connects TRBV9 to TRBJ2-3, with TRBD2 matching over 13 bases. This CDR3 region has 17 residues. Germline CDR1 reads SGDLS; CDR2 reads YYNGEE. Unmatched junction bases numbered 3, after V lost 0 bases and J lost 2 bases. In DNA form, the CDR3 reads TGTGCCAGCAGCGTAGGGACTAGCGGGGGAGCCACAGATACGCAGTATTTT. As protein: CASSVGTSGGATDTQYF.

With regard to this clonotype: A much larger clone differs from this one at a single base, so this may be a read error. This chain connects TRBV20-1 to TRBJ2-3, with D possibly being TRBD2 (6 bases). The CDR3 contains 12 residues. Germline V gene sequence: CDR1 DFQATT, CDR2 SNEGSKA (reference sequence). The CDR3 is CSASSGTDTRYF. For the CDR3, the DNA is TGCAGTGCTAGTAGCGGCACAGATACGCGGTATTTT.

In this sample, this clonotype turned up a few times. The rearrangement joins TRBV30 to TRBJ1-5; unclear D gene. Trimming left V 0 bases short and J 4 bases short, with 7 bases between. This CDR3 has 13 residues. Germline V lookup: CDR1 GTSNPN, CDR2 SVGIG (reference sequence). The DNA of the CDR3 is TGTGCCTGGAGTGTAGTAGGGAATCAGCCCCAGCATTTT. Translated, it gives CAWSVVGNQPQHF.

In its sample, this clonotype was seen a few times. The rearrangement links TRBV9 to TRBJ1-1; D call uncertain. V dropped 3 bases and J dropped 5 bases, with 20 bases sitting between them. Germline CDR1 reads SGDLS; CDR2 reads YYNGEE. The CDR3 has 16 amino acids. CDR3 sequence reads: CASSASDAGPGTEAFF. The CDR3 coding sequence is TGTGCCAGCAGCGCATCAGATGCGGGCCCGGGGACTGAAGCTTTCTTT.

This clonotype has only a few counts. V is TRBV20-1 and J is TRBJ1-5; 10 positions match TRBD1. Unmatched junction bases numbered 5, after V lost 5 bases and J lost 4 bases. The germline V gene encodes CDR1 DFQATT and CDR2 SNEGSKA (reference sequence). The CDR3 sequence is 14 residues long. CDR3 in amino acids: CSAAPGQGNQPQHF. CDR3 coding DNA: TGCAGTGCTGCACCGGGACAGGGGAATCAGCCCCAGCATTTT.

This clonotype was observed at least ten times. J is TRBJ1-2 and V is TRBV27; D is unclear. Looked up from germline, CDR1 is MNHEY and CDR2 is SMNVEV (reference sequence). V was shortened by 6 bases and J by 5 bases, with 10 bases between the two germline ends. The CDR3 extends over 12 amino acids. CDR3 protein: CASRGLGYGYTF. The CDR3 DNA sequence: TGTGCCAGCAGGGGTTTAGGTTATGGCTACACCTTC.

The rearrangement links TRBV10-3 to TRBJ1-1; no clear D. This CDR3 is built from 15 residues. Between the trimmed V and J ends, which lost 3 bases and 0 bases, there was a span of 11 bases. CDR1 and CDR2 from the germline V gene are ENHRY and SYGVKD. The CDR3 nucleotides are TGTGCCATCAGTGATCCGGGAAAGATGAACACTGAAGCTTTCTTT. Translating it yields CAISDPGKMNTEAFF.

This clonotype was seen repeatedly, ten times or more. The chain is built from TRBV27 and TRBJ1-1; possible D gene TRBD1, 6 bases. The CDR3 runs 14 residues. V was trimmed by 6 bases and J by 1 base, leaving 12 bases between them. Looked up from germline, CDR1 is MNHEY and CDR2 is SMNVEV (reference sequence). The CDR3 here is CASSLGRGNTEAFF. The CDR3 bases are TGTGCCAGCAGCTTAGGCAGGGGGAACACTGAAGCTTTCTTT.